The 7 T cell receptor beta chains given below trace back to one sample, sequenced in a study of neurological immune-mediated disorders. TCRdb ran MiXCR on the 5' RACE reads and lists one entry per CDR3 protein. The profile shows 57,000 or so distinct CDR3 sequences, roughly 9.8% of them singletons. Time point defined: longitudinal time-point 2. The sequenced sample consisted of PBMCs. Receptor source: a man younger than 45 in good health.

This clonotype came up many times. The chain couples TRBV20-1 to TRBJ1-5, with TRBD1 identical over 7 bases. The junction had 5 bases not matched to a gene; V was cut back by 6 bases and J by 3 bases. The CDR3 sequence is 13 residues long. The germline V gene encodes CDR1 DFQATT and CDR2 SNEGSKA (reference sequence). This chain's CDR3 is CSATTGTNQPQHF. The CDR3 coding sequence is TGCAGTGCCACGACAGGGACCAATCAGCCCCAGCATTTT.

This clonotype was found many times. This chain connects TRBV5-6 to TRBJ2-4, with 8 bases fitting TRBD1. V dropped 4 bases and J dropped 3; count of bases not matched to a gene: 6. The CDR3 has 15 residues. In germline, CDR1 is SGHDT, CDR2 YYEEEE. The CDR3 reads CASSTVDRGKNIQYF. The CDR3 coding sequence is TGTGCCAGCAGCACCGTAGACAGGGGCAAAAACATTCAGTACTTC.

This clonotype was counted between two and nine times. The chain recombines TRBV5-1 with TRBJ2-4, with 8 positions matching TRBD2. V was pared by 2 bases and J by 5 bases, with 3 bases of the junction left unmatched. The CDR3 has 14 amino acids. The V gene's germline CDR1 is SGHRS and CDR2 YFSETQ. The CDR3 DNA reads TGCGCCAGCAGCTTTTCTAGCGGGCAAAACATTCAGTACTTC. Translating gives CASSFSSGQNIQYF.

There are a few counts of this clonotype. J is TRBJ1-1 and V is TRBV20-1, with D uncertain. The V end was cut by 5 bases, the J end by 3 bases, with 16 bases between. Germline loops: CDR1 DFQATT, CDR2 SNEGSKA (reference sequence). The CDR3 sequence is 14 residues long. CDR3 loop: CSARRDMADTEAFF. The CDR3 DNA reads TGCAGTGCTCGTCGAGACATGGCTGACACTGAAGCTTTCTTT.

Many counts were recorded for this clonotype. The chain combines TRBV12-3 or TRBV12-4 with TRBJ1-1; D not certain. V lost 1 base, J lost 2 bases, and 8 bases lay in between. The CDR3 has 14 amino acids. The CDR3 region has the DNA TGTGCCAGCAGTTTAGGACATACTAACACTGAAGCTTTCTTT. It encodes CASSLGHTNTEAFF.

This clonotype was observed at least ten times. The chain links TRBV5-1 to TRBJ2-3; TRBD2 matches 7 bases. Germline CDR1 reads SGHRS; CDR2 reads YFSETQ. The junction had 8 bases not matched to a gene; V was cut back by 2 bases and J by 5 bases. This CDR3 region has 15 residues. Here the CDR3 reads CASSFAMGGEDTQYF. The CDR3 DNA sequence: TGCGCCAGCAGCTTCGCCATGGGGGGGGAAGATACGCAGTATTTT.

This clonotype was detected many times. The gene calls are TRBV20-1 and TRBJ1-5, with TRBD1 matching 7 bases. CDR3 length equals 12 residues. The germline V gene has CDR1 DFQATT and CDR2 SNEGSKA (reference sequence). V was clipped by 3 bases and J by 6 bases; unmatched bases: 2. CDR3 nucleotide sequence: TGCAGTGCTAGGACAGGGATTCAGCCCCAGCATTTT. It translates to CSARTGIQPQHF.